This T cell receptor beta chain was profiled in a study of tumor and adjacent non-tumor tissue in lung cancer. The length of the CDR3 is 15 residues. The germline gives CDR1 SGHNT, CDR2 YENEEA. V lost 5 bases and J lost 5; bases outside the gene matches: 9. No cell sorting was done before RNA was extracted from the tissue. Distant lung tissue was collected more than 3 cm away from the tumor edge. TCRbeta libraries were built with three rounds of nested PCR, modified from ARM-PCR. TCRdb re-called the multiplex PCR reads through MiXCR, storing one row per CDR3 protein. The sample includes roughly 69,000 distinct CDR3 sequences, 76% of them seen just once. The count of this clonotype is one. It is likely a read error, because the conserved phenylalanine at the end of the CDR3 is missing.

The gene calls are TRBV11-3 and TRBJ2-3; 8 positions agree with TRBD1. The sequenced sample was distant non-tumor lung tissue. The sequence was obtained from a man aged 55 to 70 with non-small cell lung cancer. The CDR3 spells CASSPGGVGIDTQYY. The DNA for the CDR3 is TGTGCCAGCAGCCCAGGGGGCGTGGGTATAGATACGCAGTATTAT.